This T cell receptor beta chain was identified in a study of cytomegalovirus exposure and HLA in healthy donors. Whole-study results and caveats: Among donors in an Asian-associated ancestry cluster, a later analysis reportedly found fewer N-insertions than the roughly 730-donor mean. Some V segments (TRBV6-2 and TRBV6-3 among them) were excluded as indistinguishable.

The PCR ran on 60 Vbeta and 13 Jbeta primers. TCRdb's table, derived via immunoSEQ multiplex PCR, lists solely in-frame clones and lacks some. The data contain about 150,000 clones, more than 60% of them singletons. Germline CDR1 is KGHSH and CDR2 is LQKENI. Trimming removed 2 bases at V and 1 base at J, with 4 bases between. There are 13 residues in the CDR3. Concerning this clone itself: Its specificity is not known.

The rearrangement links TRBV18 to TRBJ2-3; D unclear. This TCR was sampled from a man in his forties in good health and CMV-seropositive. Sequenced input: PBMCs. The CDR3 region has the DNA TGTGCCAGCTCACCATCAGGCACAGATACGCAGTATTTT. This translates into CASSPSGTDTQYF.